The clone carrying this T cell receptor beta chain was detected a few times. In the original processing: Amplification of reference gene primers was used by the study to estimate nucleated cell counts. Generated by immunoSEQ multiplex PCR, the TCRdb table keeps only in-frame clones and is missing some. The V and J calls and clone size come from that table; D and trimming were worked out from the DNA. This table has approximately 350,000 clones, about 90% appearing once. The data are from a study of blood T cell repertoires in COVID-19. Study-wide context: COVID-19 samples from acute and convalescent phases originated in the United States, Italy and Spain. Sources were T cells, B-cell-depleted T cells, or PBMCs; the material itself was cDNA or gDNA.

Material for sequencing was peripheral blood. The clonotype originates from a woman between 18 and 29 years old who had recovered from COVID-19.

This chain's CDR3 is CATSDPGTSGDNEQFF. The CDR3 nucleotides read TGTGCCACCAGTGATCCAGGGACTAGCGGGGACAATGAGCAGTTCTTC. The rearrangement uses TRBV24-1 and TRBJ2-1; TRBD2 matches 13 bases. Trimming at V came to 3 bases and at J to 5 bases, leaving 3 bases not matched to a gene. The germline V gene has CDR1 KGHDR and CDR2 SFDVKD. The CDR3 is made up of 16 amino acids.